This TCR beta chain was observed in a study of blood T cells in healthy people across ages. Background on the study: There was about one barcoded beta molecule captured by template switching per two T cells. Study outcomes and limitations: Higher diversity and more naive CD4+ cells were features of long-lived donors, compared to aged donors. TCR beta diversity per million T cells fell roughly linearly with age.

Approximately 9.2 milliliters was the volume of peripheral blood drawn from each donor. This clonotype was detected only a few times. Its cognate antigen is unknown. J lost 7 bases, V lost 2 bases, and 16 bases had no gene match. The germline V gene has CDR1 LGHNA and CDR2 YNFKEQ. This CDR3 contains 18 residues. PCR was performed a second time for about 7 to 11 cycles using a sample-barcoded 5' primer and a J-beta primer mix. MiXCR was run by TCRdb on the 5' RACE reads, yielding one entry per CDR3 protein. Altogether over 1,500,000 distinct CDR3 sequences are present, about two fifths being singletons, with the ten largest covering roughly 24%.

This sequence originates from a human donor in good health. This chain links TRBV4-2 with TRBJ2-5; the match to TRBD2 covers 10 bases. The sample taken for sequencing was blood. The CDR3 region is CASSQRGPESGGASTQYF. DNA of the CDR3: TGTGCCAGCAGCCAAAGGGGCCCAGAAAGCGGGGGGGCCTCGACCCAGTACTTC.